Given below is one T cell receptor beta chain in context. Its antigen is unidentified. It was about 210 ng DNA, about 30,000 T cell genomes, that sorted-subset replicate PCRs used. TCRdb keeps only in-frame clones here, not all; method: immunoSEQ multiplex PCR. The sample holds millions of clones, just over 90% seen once. This sample is drawn from a study of shared clonotypes between healthy human individuals. The wider study: The study enrolled a couple of women and three men aged 18 to 49. The study, taken as a whole, reports: Around 5.4% of naive CD4 clonotypes were common to a few donors.

The germline gives CDR1 MGHRA, CDR2 YSYEKL. The V end lost 1 base, the J end lost 8 bases, and 5 bases lay between the germline ends. The CDR3 length is 11 residues. Memory CD4+ cells were the fraction left after CD45RA+ naive selection. The sequenced sample consisted of naive CD4+ T cells sorted from blood. The subset here: CD45RA+ positively selected. This chain joins TRBV4-1 and TRBJ1-1; the D is unclear. This receptor was obtained from a man aged 18 to 30 in good health. The CDR3 DNA follows: TGCGCCAGCAGCCAAGGGTGGGAAGCTTTCTTT. Encoded protein: CASSQGWEAFF.